These 24 T cell receptor beta chains were sequenced from one sample in a study of cytomegalovirus exposure and HLA in healthy donors. This PCR relied on a set of 60 Vbeta primers and 13 Jbeta primers. Clones were sequenced by immunoSEQ multiplex PCR, and TCRdb holds only the in-frame ones, with some missing. This table has about 160,000 clones, around 76% appearing once. The sequencing input was PBMCs. These TCRs come from a girl aged 10-17 years in good health and CMV-seropositive.

This rearrangement joins TRBV7-6 to TRBJ2-2; TRBD1 agrees at 9 bases. The CDR3 length is 15 residues. Germline CDR1 and CDR2: SGHVS and FNYEAQ. J was trimmed by 7 bases and V by 4 bases; bases with no gene match: 7. CDR3 nucleotide sequence: TGTGCCAGCAGCTCCGGGACAGGGAAGGGCGGGGAGCTGTTTTTT. Translating it yields CASSSGTGKGGELFF. Filled out from reference TRBV7-6 and TRBJ2-2, the complete variable domain reads GAGVSQSPRYKVTKRGQDVALRCDPISGHVSLYWYRQALGQGPEFLTYFNYEAQQDKSGLPNDRFSAERPEGSISTLTIQRTEQRDSAMYRCASSSGTGKGGELFFGEGSRLTVL.

This chain links TRBV10-3 with TRBJ2-7; no definite D call. The V end lost 0 bases, the J end lost 2 bases, and 8 bases lay between the germline ends. The CDR3 spans 14 residues. The germline V gene has CDR1 ENHRY and CDR2 SYGVKD. CDR3 nucleotide sequence: TGTGCCATCAGTGAGTCGAGAGAGCCCTACGAGCAGTACTTC. This translates into CAISESREPYEQYF.

The chain uses TRBV14 and TRBJ2-3; D might be TRBD1 (6 bases). The CDR3 runs 15 residues. V dropped 1 base and J dropped 5 bases, with 13 bases sitting between them. The germline V gene has CDR1 SGHDN and CDR2 FVKESK. The CDR3 loop reads CASSQAVSRGDTQYF. The CDR3 bases are TGTGCCAGCAGCCAAGCGGTCAGCAGGGGAGATACGCAGTATTTT.

The chain joins TRBV2 to TRBJ2-1; 9 bases map to TRBD2. The length of the CDR3 is 14 residues. The trim removed 8 bases at V and 7 bases at J, leaving 9 bases unmatched. Germline V gene lookup returns CDR1 SNHLY and CDR2 FYNNEI. The CDR3 nucleotides are TGTGCCAGCGCGGGCGGGGGGGCCGGGAATGAGCAGTTCTTC. It translates to CASAGGGAGNEQFF. Drawing the rest from reference TRBV2 and TRBJ2-1, the complete variable domain is EPEVTQTPSHQVTQMGQEVILRCVPISNHLYFYWYRQILGQKVEFLVSFYNNEISEKSEIFDDQFSVERPDGSNFTLKIRSTKLEDSAMYFCASAGGGAGNEQFFGPGTRLTVL.

With regard to this clone: An end of the junction differs from the germline gene, which may be a read error. The rearrangement joins TRBV7-7 to TRBJ2-5; 10 bases agree with TRBD2. In germline, CDR1 is SSHAT, CDR2 FNYEAQ (reference sequence). The CDR3 extends over 16 amino acids. The CDR3 region is CASSLGLAGAEETQYF. The CDR3 bases are TGTGCTAGCAGCTTAGGTCTAGCGGGGGCCGAAGAGACCCAGTACTTC.

This rearrangement joins TRBV2 to TRBJ2-5; 9 bases align to TRBD2. V lost 3 bases to trimming and J lost 5 bases; unmatched junction nucleotides: 13. Per the germline V gene, CDR1 is SNHLY and CDR2 is FYNNEI. This CDR3 is built from 17 residues. The DNA of the CDR3 is TGTGCCAGCAGTGAGGGTTTCGCGGGAGGGGATCTTGAGACCCAGTACTTC. This sequence encodes CASSEGFAGGDLETQYF. The whole variable domain, filled in from reference TRBV2 and TRBJ2-5, reads EPEVTQTPSHQVTQMGQEVILRCVPISNHLYFYWYRQILGQKVEFLVSFYNNEISEKSEIFDDQFSVERPDGSNFTLKIRSTKLEDSAMYFCASSEGFAGGDLETQYFGPGTRLLVL.

This clone appeared once. CDR3 sequence reads: CASSSTKSGTKNEKLFF. The CDR3 nucleotides are TGTGCCAGCAGCTCCACTAAGTCCGGGACAAAAAATGAAAAACTGTTTTTT. The rearrangement uses TRBV5-4 and TRBJ1-4; D is possibly TRBD1 (6 bases). The V end was cut by 3 bases, the J end by 5 bases, with 20 bases between. The CDR3 runs to 17 residues. The germline CDR1 and CDR2 sequences are SGHNT and YYREEE (reference sequence).

The J gene is TRBJ2-7, the V gene TRBV13; 7 bases align to TRBD1. Looked up from germline, CDR1 is PRHDT and CDR2 is FYEKMQ (reference sequence). Trimming cost V 0 bases and J 3 bases; bases outside gene matches: 11. The CDR3 spans 17 residues. In DNA form, the CDR3 reads TGTGCCAGCAGCTTAGGCATGGGACAGCTACTTGGCTACGAGCAGTACTTC. Amino acids: CASSLGMGQLLGYEQYF. The full variable domain, in which reference TRBV13 and TRBJ2-7 provide the parts outside the CDR3, is AAGVIQSPRHLIKEKRETATLKCYPIPRHDTVYWYQQGPGQDPQFLISFYEKMQSDKGSIPDRFSAQQFSDYHSELNMSSLELGDSALYFCASSLGMGQLLGYEQYFGPGTRLTVT.

This chain links TRBV6-6 with TRBJ1-1; D perhaps matches TRBD1 (5 bases). Per germline, CDR1 MNHNY and CDR2 SVGAGI (reference sequence). The CDR3 totals 15 residues. Trimming stripped 5 bases from V and 2 bases from J, with 15 bases between. This CDR3 is CASSQGRVGNTEAFF. CDR3 sequence (DNA): TGTGCCAGCAGTCAGGGCCGGGTCGGAAACACTGAAGCTTTCTTT.

This clone was seen once. CDR3 residues: CASRGEGVTAFF. The CDR3 coding sequence is TGTGCCAGCAGGGGTGAGGGGGTAACAGCTTTCTTT. The rearrangement links TRBV6-6 to TRBJ1-1; the D gene is possibly TRBD1 (6 bases). V lost 6 bases to trimming and J lost 10 bases, with 15 bases between them. Germline assignment: CDR1 MNHNY and CDR2 SVGAGI (reference sequence). The CDR3 has 12 residues.

This clone was found a few times. V gene TRBV30 combines with J gene TRBJ2-2; 9 bases line up with TRBD1. Germline assignment: CDR1 GTSNPN and CDR2 SVGIG (reference sequence). This CDR3 contains 15 residues. J lost 9 bases, V lost 4 bases, and 12 bases had no gene match. The CDR3, as DNA: TGTGCCTGGAATACAGGGGGCGCGGGTTCCCGGGAGCTGTTTTTT. Its protein product is CAWNTGGAGSRELFF.

The chain's CDR3 is CASSQDRLATATQETQYF. The DNA of the CDR3 is TGCGCCAGCAGCCAAGATCGTCTTGCGACAGCCACACAAGAGACCCAGTACTTC. The V call is TRBV4-3, the J call TRBJ2-5; possibly TRBD1 for D (5 bases). The CDR3 has 18 amino acids. Germline loops: CDR1 LGHNA, CDR2 YSLEER. Trimming left V 0 bases short and J 2 bases short, with 19 bases between.

The V gene is TRBV9, the J gene TRBJ2-3; 13 nucleotides agree with TRBD2. Germline V gene data show CDR1 as SGDLS and CDR2 as YYNGEE. This CDR3 comprises 16 residues. Losses at the gene ends were 4 bases for V and 4 bases for J; bases not matched to a gene: 6. The CDR3 DNA is TGTGCCAGCAGCCCCCGGACTAGCGGGGGCCCAGATACGCAGTATTTT. It codes for CASSPRTSGGPDTQYF.

This chain links TRBV4-1 with TRBJ2-5, with 8 bases that match TRBD2. J was trimmed by 2 bases and V by 0 bases; bases with no gene match: 8. Looked up from germline, CDR1 is MGHRA and CDR2 is YSYEKL. The length of the CDR3 is 17 residues. Here the CDR3 DNA reads TGCGCCAGCAGCCAAGATCAGTGGTCGGGAGGGCAAGAGACCCAGTACTTC. The encoded protein is CASSQDQWSGGQETQYF.

The chain combines TRBV7-6 with TRBJ1-1, with D possibly matching TRBD1 (6 bases). Trimming removed 1 base from V and 5 bases from J, with 11 bases in between. CDR3 length: 14 residues. Germline V CDR1 and CDR2: SGHVS, FNYEAQ. The CDR3 DNA reads as TGTGCCAGCAGCTTAGGGCGGGGGCAGACTGAAGCTTTCTTT. It yields the protein CASSLGRGQTEAFF.

CDR3 loop: CASSSTPDGEEPQHF. CDR3 sequence (DNA): TGTGCCAGCAGCTCCACGCCAGATGGTGAAGAGCCCCAGCATTTT. This chain joins TRBV5-4 and TRBJ1-5, with D unresolved. Between the trimmed V and J ends, which lost 3 bases and 8 bases, there was a span of 18 bases. Germline CDR1 SGHNT, CDR2 YYREEE (reference sequence). This CDR3 has 15 amino acids.

This chain links TRBV28 with TRBJ2-7; a weak D match, TRBD1 (6 bases). The V gene lost 5 bases and the J gene lost 2 bases, with 13 bases spanning the gap. This CDR3 contains 14 residues. From germline, CDR1 is MDHEN and CDR2 SYDVKM. In nucleotides, the CDR3 is TGTGCCAGCAGTCCGCGACAGGTTACCTACGAGCAGTACTTC. Amino acids: CASSPRQVTYEQYF. Variable domain in full (rest from reference TRBV28 and TRBJ2-7): DVKVTQSSRYLVKRTGEKVFLECVQDMDHENMFWYRQDPGLGLRLIYFSYDVKMKEKGDIPEGYSVSREKKERFSLILESASTNQTSMYLCASSPRQVTYEQYFGPGTRLTVT.

This chain joins TRBV19 and TRBJ2-7; 8 positions match TRBD2. The CDR3 covers 13 residues. Germline-derived CDR1 and CDR2 are LNHDA and SQIVND (reference sequence). V dropped 5 bases and J dropped 5; count of bases not matched to a gene: 5. This CDR3 reads CASSSSGSHEQYF. As DNA, the CDR3 is TGTGCCAGTAGTTCGAGCGGGAGCCACGAGCAGTACTTC.

V is TRBV5-4 and J is TRBJ2-7; D gene ambiguous. Trimming removed 5 bases from V and 0 bases from J, with 12 bases in between. This CDR3 has 14 residues. Germline CDR1 and CDR2: SGHNT and YYREEE (reference sequence). CDR3 loop: CASRMLRSSYEQYF. CDR3 sequence (DNA): TGTGCCAGCAGGATGCTCCGGAGCTCCTACGAGCAGTACTTC.

The chain is built from TRBV11-3 and TRBJ2-2, with TRBD1 matching 9 bases. The CDR3 runs to 14 residues. Germline CDR1 is SGHNT and CDR2 is YENEEA. Trimming took 4 bases from V and 5 from J; bases not matched to a gene: 2. CDR3 in amino acids: CASSSDRGTGELFF. The DNA for the CDR3 is TGTGCCAGCAGCTCGGACAGGGGAACCGGGGAGCTGTTTTTT.

The chain is built from TRBV6-6 and TRBJ2-1, with D perhaps matching TRBD2 (6 bases). The CDR3 is made up of 15 amino acids. Germline V gene data show CDR1 as MNHNY and CDR2 as SVGAGI (reference sequence). V was clipped by 7 bases and J by 6 bases, with 19 bases between them. DNA of the CDR3: TGTGCCAGCATGTGGGACTTGGCCCCCTTCAATGAGCAGTTCTTC. Translation gives CASMWDLAPFNEQFF.

In its sample, this clone was seen a few times. V gene TRBV30 combines with J gene TRBJ2-5; possible D gene TRBD1, 6 bases. Germline CDR1 and CDR2: GTSNPN and SVGIG (reference sequence). The CDR3 contains 15 residues. Trimming shortened V by 3 bases and J by 5 bases, and 19 bases separated the two germline ends. The CDR3 DNA reads as TGTGCCTGGAGAGAGAACAACAGGGATTGGGAGACCCAGTACTTC. Amino acid sequence: CAWRENNRDWETQYF.

This chain connects TRBV28 to TRBJ1-1; D may be TRBD1 (6 bases). Germline V gene data show CDR1 as MDHEN and CDR2 as SYDVKM. The CDR3 contains 17 residues. Trimming removed 6 bases at V and 5 bases at J, with 25 bases between. CDR3 sequence: CASSPLGGARGRTEAFF. DNA of the CDR3: TGTGCCAGCAGCCCCCTCGGGGGGGCAAGGGGAAGGACTGAAGCTTTCTTT. Complete variable domain (other parts from reference TRBV28 and TRBJ1-1): DVKVTQSSRYLVKRTGEKVFLECVQDMDHENMFWYRQDPGLGLRLIYFSYDVKMKEKGDIPEGYSVSREKKERFSLILESASTNQTSMYLCASSPLGGARGRTEAFFGQGTRLTVV.

V and J are TRBV2 and TRBJ1-5, with 9 bases identical to TRBD1. The CDR3 consists of 15 residues. The germline gives CDR1 SNHLY, CDR2 FYNNEI. V gave up 7 bases and J gave up 5 bases; unmatched junction bases: 9. CDR3 sequence (DNA): TGTGCCAGCAACCCGGGACAGGGCTTGGATCAGCCCCAGCATTTT. This encodes CASNPGQGLDQPQHF.